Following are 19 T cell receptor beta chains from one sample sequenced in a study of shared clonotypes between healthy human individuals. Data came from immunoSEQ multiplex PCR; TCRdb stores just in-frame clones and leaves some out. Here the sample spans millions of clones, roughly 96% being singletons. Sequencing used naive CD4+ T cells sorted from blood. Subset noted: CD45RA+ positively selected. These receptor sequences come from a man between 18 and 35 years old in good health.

This CDR3 reads CASSYSRDRALQPQHF. CDR3 nucleotide sequence: TGCGCCAGCAGCTACTCCCGGGACAGGGCCCTTCAGCCCCAGCATTTT. The chain couples TRBV4-1 to TRBJ1-5, with 9 nucleotides matching TRBD1. The CDR3 is made up of 16 amino acids. Germline trimming cut 5 bases from V and 6 bases from J; bases unmatched to any gene: 11. The germline V gene has CDR1 MGHRA and CDR2 YSYEKL.

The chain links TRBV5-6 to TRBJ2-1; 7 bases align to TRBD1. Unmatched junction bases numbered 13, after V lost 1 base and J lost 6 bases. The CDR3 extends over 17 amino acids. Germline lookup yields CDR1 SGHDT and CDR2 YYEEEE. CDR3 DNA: TGTGCCAGCAGCTTGTACCGACCCGGGACAGTCCGCAATGAGCAGTTCTTC. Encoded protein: CASSLYRPGTVRNEQFF.

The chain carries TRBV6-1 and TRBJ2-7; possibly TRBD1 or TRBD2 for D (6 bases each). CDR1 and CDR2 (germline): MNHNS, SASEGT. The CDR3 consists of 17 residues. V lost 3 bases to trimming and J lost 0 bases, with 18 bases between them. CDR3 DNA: TGTGCCAGCAGTGATTTCTTTTCCGGGGGCAGCTCCTACGAGCAGTACTTC. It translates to CASSDFFSGGSSYEQYF.

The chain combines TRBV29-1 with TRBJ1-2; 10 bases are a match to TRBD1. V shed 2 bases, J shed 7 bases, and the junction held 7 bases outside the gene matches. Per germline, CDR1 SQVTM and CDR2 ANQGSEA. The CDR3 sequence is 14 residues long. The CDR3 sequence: CSVERQGASSGYTF. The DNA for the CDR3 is TGCAGCGTTGAACGACAGGGGGCGTCAAGTGGCTACACCTTC.

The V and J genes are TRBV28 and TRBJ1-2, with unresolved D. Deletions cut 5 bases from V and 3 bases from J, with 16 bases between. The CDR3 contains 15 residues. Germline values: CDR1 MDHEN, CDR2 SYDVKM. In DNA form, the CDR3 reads TGTGCCAGCAGTCCCGTGTCCACTTTTGACTATGGCTACACCTTC. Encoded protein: CASSPVSTFDYGYTF.

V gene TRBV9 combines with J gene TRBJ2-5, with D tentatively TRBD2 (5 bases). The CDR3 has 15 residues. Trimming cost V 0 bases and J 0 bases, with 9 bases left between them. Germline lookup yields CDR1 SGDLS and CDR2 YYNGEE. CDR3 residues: CASSVGGGHQETQYF. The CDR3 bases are TGTGCCAGCAGCGTAGGTGGCGGGCACCAAGAGACCCAGTACTTC.

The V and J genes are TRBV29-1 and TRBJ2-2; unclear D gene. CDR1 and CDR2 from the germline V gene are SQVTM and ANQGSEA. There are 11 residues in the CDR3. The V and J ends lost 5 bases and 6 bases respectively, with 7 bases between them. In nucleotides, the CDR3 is TGCAGCGTTCAACAAGCCGGGGAGCTGTTTTTT. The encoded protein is CSVQQAGELFF.

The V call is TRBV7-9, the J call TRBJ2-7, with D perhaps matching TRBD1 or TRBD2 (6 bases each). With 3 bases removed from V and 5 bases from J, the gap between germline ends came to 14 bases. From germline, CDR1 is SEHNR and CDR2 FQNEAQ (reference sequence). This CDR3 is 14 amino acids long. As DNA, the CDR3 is TGTGCCAGCAGCTTCACAGGGAGGTCCCACGAGCAGTACTTC. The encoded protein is CASSFTGRSHEQYF.

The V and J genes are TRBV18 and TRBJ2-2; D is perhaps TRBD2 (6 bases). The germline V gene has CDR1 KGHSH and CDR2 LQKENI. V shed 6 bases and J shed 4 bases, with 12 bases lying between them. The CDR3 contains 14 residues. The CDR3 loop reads CASSVGLPTGELFF. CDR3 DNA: TGTGCCAGCTCCGTGGGACTGCCCACCGGGGAGCTGTTTTTT. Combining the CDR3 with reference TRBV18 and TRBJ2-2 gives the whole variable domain NAGVMQNPRHLVRRRGQEARLRCSPMKGHSHVYWYRQLPEEGLKFMVYLQKENIIDESGMPKERFSAEFPKEGPSILRIQQVVRGDSAAYFCASSVGLPTGELFFGEGSRLTVL.

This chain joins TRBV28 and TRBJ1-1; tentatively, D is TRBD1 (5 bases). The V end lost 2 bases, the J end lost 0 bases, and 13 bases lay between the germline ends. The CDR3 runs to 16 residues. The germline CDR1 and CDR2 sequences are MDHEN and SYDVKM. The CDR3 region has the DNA TGTGCCAGCAGTTTAGTGGGTCGGGGGGTGAACACTGAAGCTTTCTTT. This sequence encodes CASSLVGRGVNTEAFF. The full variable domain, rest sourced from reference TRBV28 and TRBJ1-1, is DVKVTQSSRYLVKRTGEKVFLECVQDMDHENMFWYRQDPGLGLRLIYFSYDVKMKEKGDIPEGYSVSREKKERFSLILESASTNQTSMYLCASSLVGRGVNTEAFFGQGTRLTVV.

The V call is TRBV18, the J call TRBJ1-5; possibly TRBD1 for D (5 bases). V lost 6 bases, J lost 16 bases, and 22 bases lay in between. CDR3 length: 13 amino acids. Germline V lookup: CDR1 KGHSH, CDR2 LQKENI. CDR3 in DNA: TGTGCCAGCTCTCCCGACAGAAATCAGCCTTCCCATTTT. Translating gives CASSPDRNQPSHF.

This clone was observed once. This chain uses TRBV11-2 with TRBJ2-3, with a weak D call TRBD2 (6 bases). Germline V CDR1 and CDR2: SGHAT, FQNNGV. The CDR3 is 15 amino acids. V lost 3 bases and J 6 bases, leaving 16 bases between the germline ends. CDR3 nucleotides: TGTGCCAGCAGCTTTCGGGGGTCACGACCTGATACGCAGTATTTT. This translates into CASSFRGSRPDTQYF.

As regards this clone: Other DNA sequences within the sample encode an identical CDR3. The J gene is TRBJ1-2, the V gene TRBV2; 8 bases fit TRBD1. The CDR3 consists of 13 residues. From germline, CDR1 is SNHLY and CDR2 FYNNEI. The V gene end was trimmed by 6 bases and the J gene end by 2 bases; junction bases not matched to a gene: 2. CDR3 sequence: CASSGQGNYGYTF. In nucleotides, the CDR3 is TGTGCCAGCAGCGGACAGGGCAACTATGGCTACACCTTC.

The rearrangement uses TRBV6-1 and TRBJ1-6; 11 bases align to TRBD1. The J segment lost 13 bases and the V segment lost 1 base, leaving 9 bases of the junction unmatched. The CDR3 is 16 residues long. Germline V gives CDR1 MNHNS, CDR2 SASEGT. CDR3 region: CASSEERLGQGVPLHF. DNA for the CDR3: TGTGCCAGCAGTGAAGAACGTCTGGGACAGGGGGTTCCCCTCCACTTT.

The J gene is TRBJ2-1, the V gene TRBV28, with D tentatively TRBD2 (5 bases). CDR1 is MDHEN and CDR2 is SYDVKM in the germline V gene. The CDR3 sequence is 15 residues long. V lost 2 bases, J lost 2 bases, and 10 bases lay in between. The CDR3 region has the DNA TGTGCCAGCAGTTTACGAGGGAGCGCCTACAATGAGCAGTTCTTC. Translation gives CASSLRGSAYNEQFF.

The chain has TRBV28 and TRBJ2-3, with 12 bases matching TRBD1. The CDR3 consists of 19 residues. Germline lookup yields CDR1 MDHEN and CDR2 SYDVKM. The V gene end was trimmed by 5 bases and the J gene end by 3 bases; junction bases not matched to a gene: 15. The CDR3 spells CASSGDRGPSWRGTDTQYF. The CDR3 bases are TGTGCCAGCAGTGGGGACAGGGGGCCTTCCTGGCGGGGGACAGATACGCAGTATTTT.

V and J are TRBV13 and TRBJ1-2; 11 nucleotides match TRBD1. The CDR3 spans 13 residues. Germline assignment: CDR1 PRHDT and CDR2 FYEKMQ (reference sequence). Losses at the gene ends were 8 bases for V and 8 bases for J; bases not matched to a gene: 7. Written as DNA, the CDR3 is TGTGCCAGCGATGGACAGGGGGCTCGGGGCTACACCTTC. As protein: CASDGQGARGYTF.

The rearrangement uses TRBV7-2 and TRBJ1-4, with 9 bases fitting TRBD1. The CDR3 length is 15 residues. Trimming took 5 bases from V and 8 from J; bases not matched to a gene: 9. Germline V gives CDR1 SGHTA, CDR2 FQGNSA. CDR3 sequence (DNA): TGTGCCAGCAGCACTCGGACAGGGGTGGGGGAAAAACTGTTTTTT. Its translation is CASSTRTGVGEKLFF.

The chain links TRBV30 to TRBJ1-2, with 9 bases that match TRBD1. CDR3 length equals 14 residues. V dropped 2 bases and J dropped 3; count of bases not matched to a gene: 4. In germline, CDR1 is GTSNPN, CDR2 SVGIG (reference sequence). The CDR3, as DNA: TGTGCCTGGAGTCCGGGACAGGGATACTATGGCTACACCTTC. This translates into CAWSPGQGYYGYTF.